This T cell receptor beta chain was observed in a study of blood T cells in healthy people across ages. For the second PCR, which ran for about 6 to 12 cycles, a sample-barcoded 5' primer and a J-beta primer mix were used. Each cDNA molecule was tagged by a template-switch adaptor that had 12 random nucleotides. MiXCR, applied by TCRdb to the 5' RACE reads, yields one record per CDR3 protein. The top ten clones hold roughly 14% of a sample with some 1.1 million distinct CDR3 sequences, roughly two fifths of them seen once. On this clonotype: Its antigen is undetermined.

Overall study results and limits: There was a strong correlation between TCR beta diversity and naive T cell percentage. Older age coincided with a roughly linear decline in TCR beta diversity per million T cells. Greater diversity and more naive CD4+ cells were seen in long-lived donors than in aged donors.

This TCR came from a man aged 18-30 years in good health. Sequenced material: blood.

The DNA of the CDR3 is TGTGCCAGCTCACCATCGGCCGAGGTCTACGAGCAGTACTTC. It yields the protein CASSPSAEVYEQYF. The V and J genes are TRBV18 and TRBJ2-5; no clear D gene. TRBJ2-7 matches the DNA end more closely, so the J call is doubtful. This CDR3 region has 14 residues. Looked up from germline, CDR1 is KGHSH and CDR2 is LQKENI.